Below, 27 T cell receptor beta chains from the same sample are listed, as sequenced in a study of cytomegalovirus exposure and HLA in healthy donors. PCR used 60 Vbeta primers and 13 Jbeta primers. TCRdb's table, derived via immunoSEQ multiplex PCR, lists solely in-frame clones and lacks some. The sample records about 160,000 clones, 65% to 90% being singletons. The material sequenced was PBMCs. Every receptor here comes from a man over 45 in good health and CMV-seropositive.

The CDR3: CASSIHRGLGANVLTF. The DNA of the CDR3 is TGTGCCAGCAGCATCCACAGGGGGCTTGGGGCCAACGTCCTGACTTTC. The chain is built from TRBV21-1 and TRBJ2-6; the listed D gene, TRBD1, was not tested against the DNA. TRBV21-1 is a pseudogene. This CDR3 contains 16 residues.

The chain uses TRBV18 and TRBJ1-1, with D unclear. Trimming left V 6 bases short and J 1 base short, with 15 bases between. Per the germline V gene, CDR1 is KGHSH and CDR2 is LQKENI. CDR3 size: 15 residues. The CDR3 here is CASSPGLRENTEAFF. CDR3 bases: TGTGCCAGCTCGCCTGGGCTCCGGGAGAACACTGAAGCTTTCTTT.

A single count supports this clone. V gene TRBV30 combines with J gene TRBJ2-5; 9 bases match TRBD1. CDR3 size: 13 residues. Trimming cost V 5 bases and J 4 bases; bases outside gene matches: 5. Germline V lookup: CDR1 GTSNPN, CDR2 SVGIG (reference sequence). CDR3 in amino acids: CAWDRGRGETQYF. For the CDR3, the DNA is TGTGCCTGGGACAGGGGGAGGGGAGAGACCCAGTACTTC. Using reference TRBV30 and TRBJ2-5 for the parts outside the CDR3, the full variable domain is SQTIHQWPATLVQPVGSPLSLECTVEGTSNPNLYWYRQAAGRGLQLLFYSVGIGQISSEVPQNLSASRPQDRQFILSSKKLLLSDSGFYLCAWDRGRGETQYFGPGTRLLVL.

J is TRBJ1-3 and V is TRBV19, with D perhaps matching TRBD1 (6 bases). Trimming stripped 7 bases from V and 0 bases from J, with 19 bases between. Germline CDR1 is LNHDA and CDR2 is SQIVND (reference sequence). The CDR3 spans 17 residues. This CDR3 reads CASTPLDRPNSGNTIYF. The CDR3 DNA reads TGTGCCAGTACCCCCCTCGACAGGCCCAACTCTGGAAACACCATATATTTT.

This sequence joins TRBV29-1 and TRBJ2-7; D is perhaps TRBD2 (6 bases). Germline assignment: CDR1 SQVTM and CDR2 ANQGSEA. Trimming removed 6 bases from V and 2 bases from J, with 17 bases in between. The CDR3 totals 14 residues. The CDR3 nucleotides read TGCAGCGTCTGGAAGGAGGGAACCCCCTACGAGCAGTACTTC. It is translated as CSVWKEGTPYEQYF.

This clone was detected a few times. The V and J genes are TRBV10-3 and TRBJ2-7; 7 bases fit TRBD1. CDR1 and CDR2 (germline): ENHRY, SYGVKD. With 2 bases clipped from V and 0 bases from J, the junction kept 1 base outside the gene matches. The CDR3 is 14 amino acids. The CDR3 loop is CAISERDSSYEQYV. In DNA, the CDR3 is TGTGCCATCAGTGAGCGGGACAGCTCCTACGAGCAGTACGTC.

The rearrangement joins TRBV11-2 to TRBJ2-7; 8 bases are shared with TRBD1. This CDR3 region has 14 residues. Germline CDR1 SGHAT, CDR2 FQNNGV. V trimming: 1 base; J trimming: 6 bases; junction bases outside the gene matches: 5. The CDR3 DNA is TGTGCCAGCAGCTTAGGCGGACAGGGCGCCGAGCAGTACGTC. As protein: CASSLGGQGAEQYV.

The J gene is TRBJ2-5, the V gene TRBV29-1; 12 nucleotides line up with TRBD2. Germline CDR1 is SQVTM and CDR2 is ANQGSEA. The CDR3 length is 13 residues. Trimming took 8 bases from V and 4 from J; bases not matched to a gene: 5. CDR3 region: CSMATSGRETQYF. CDR3 coding DNA: TGCAGCATGGCGACTAGCGGGAGAGAGACCCAGTACTTC.

The chain is built from TRBV25-1 and TRBJ1-4; 7 nucleotides align to TRBD1. The CDR3 sequence is 14 residues long. With 7 bases clipped from V and 4 bases from J, the junction kept 6 bases outside the gene matches. CDR1 is MGHDK and CDR2 is SYGVNS in the germline V gene. As DNA, the CDR3 is TGTGCCAGCACCGAGGGGGACAGTAATGAAAAACTGTTTTTT. This encodes CASTEGDSNEKLFF.

The chain combines TRBV13 with TRBJ2-1; 7 nucleotides align to TRBD2. In germline, CDR1 is PRHDT, CDR2 FYEKMQ (reference sequence). The CDR3 extends over 14 amino acids. The trim removed 2 bases at V and 6 bases at J, leaving 4 bases unmatched. The CDR3 nucleotides read TGTGCCAGCAGCTTAAGGACTAGGATCAATGAGCAGTTCTTC. Amino acid sequence: CASSLRTRINEQFF.

The V gene is TRBV6-6, the J gene TRBJ1-3, with 7 bases identical to TRBD1. In germline, CDR1 is MNHNY, CDR2 SVGAGI (reference sequence). The CDR3 is made up of 15 amino acids. V was pared by 6 bases and J by 0 bases, with 5 bases of the junction left unmatched. CDR3 DNA sequence: TGTGCCAGCAGAGAACAGGGGAGCTCTGGAAACACCATATATTTT. Its translation is CASREQGSSGNTIYF.

The genes are TRBV9 and TRBJ1-6; D unclear. V was shortened by 4 bases and J by 8 bases, with 13 bases between the two germline ends. The CDR3 has 14 residues. Germline lookup yields CDR1 SGDLS and CDR2 YYNGEE. In DNA, the CDR3 is TGTGCCAGCAGCCACCAAGCGGCCGATTCACCCCTCCACTTT. It yields the protein CASSHQAADSPLHF.

V and J are TRBV18 and TRBJ1-5, with D uncertain. This CDR3 has 16 amino acids. Germline CDR1 KGHSH, CDR2 LQKENI. V was pared by 2 bases and J by 2 bases, with 13 bases between. This chain's CDR3 is CASSPSEGLGNQPQHF. The DNA of the CDR3 is TGTGCCAGCTCACCATCGGAGGGTTTGGGCAATCAGCCCCAGCATTTT.

The CDR3 DNA follows: TGTGCCAGCAATGGGGGGGGCCGGGGGTACACTGAAGCTTTCTTT. It yields the protein CASNGGGRGYTEAFF. The V call is TRBV2, the J call TRBJ1-1; D might be TRBD1 (6 bases). CDR1 SNHLY and CDR2 FYNNEI come from the germline V gene. CDR3 size: 15 residues. V was cut by 7 bases and J by 3 bases, with 18 bases left in between.

The chain links TRBV29-1 to TRBJ1-2; TRBD1 agrees at 7 bases. J gave up 5 bases and V 6 bases, and 12 bases lay outside the gene matches. Germline-derived CDR1 and CDR2 are SQVTM and ANQGSEA. This CDR3 spans 14 amino acids. The CDR3 loop is CSVPKTGRGYGYTF. Written as DNA, the CDR3 is TGCAGCGTCCCTAAGACAGGGCGAGGATATGGCTACACCTTC.

The chain joins TRBV18 to TRBJ1-3; 7 bases agree with TRBD1. The J segment lost 6 bases and the V segment lost 3 bases, leaving 5 bases of the junction unmatched. Germline CDR1 is KGHSH and CDR2 is LQKENI. CDR3 length: 14 residues. Here the CDR3 reads CASSPLGTVNTIYF. The CDR3, as DNA: TGTGCCAGCTCACCTCTCGGGACAGTAAACACCATATATTTT. Full variable domain (missing parts from reference TRBV18 and TRBJ1-3): NAGVMQNPRHLVRRRGQEARLRCSPMKGHSHVYWYRQLPEEGLKFMVYLQKENIIDESGMPKERFSAEFPKEGPSILRIQQVVRGDSAAYFCASSPLGTVNTIYFGEGSWLTVV.

This chain uses TRBV5-1 with TRBJ2-1; 12 nucleotides align to TRBD2. The ends lost 0 bases at V and 5 bases at J; junction bases unmatched: 0. The germline V gene encodes CDR1 SGHRS and CDR2 YFSETQ. The CDR3 is made up of 15 amino acids. CDR3 coding DNA: TGCGCCAGCAGCTTGGGACTAGCGGGGGACAATGAGCAGTTCTTC. As protein: CASSLGLAGDNEQFF. The full variable domain, completed using reference TRBV5-1 and TRBJ2-1, is KAGVTQTPRYLIKTRGQQVTLSCSPISGHRSVSWYQQTPGQGLQFLFEYFSETQRNKGNFPGRFSGRQFSNSRSEMNVSTLELGDSALYLCASSLGLAGDNEQFFGPGTRLTVL.

The sample holds one count of this clone. The chain joins TRBV2 to TRBJ2-7; a possible D gene is TRBD1 (6 bases). The CDR3 sequence is 14 residues long. V lost 5 bases to trimming and J lost 2 bases, with 13 bases between them. Germline V lookup: CDR1 SNHLY, CDR2 FYNNEI. CDR3 sequence: CASSITGQTYEQYF. The CDR3 coding sequence is TGTGCCAGCAGTATTACCGGACAGACCTACGAGCAGTACTTC.

The CDR3 DNA reads as TGTGCCAGCGCTCCCGGGGTCGACTACGAGCAGTACTTC. Translating it yields CASAPGVDYEQYF. The chain couples TRBV19 to TRBJ2-7, with TRBD2 as a possible D gene (5 bases). The CDR3 length is 13 residues. V lost 9 bases and J lost 3, with 15 bases in between. CDR1 is LNHDA and CDR2 is SQIVND in the germline V gene (reference sequence).

The chain links TRBV27 to TRBJ1-1; 8 bases map to TRBD1. V dropped 4 bases and J dropped 6; count of bases not matched to a gene: 4. This CDR3 spans 13 amino acids. Germline CDR1 is MNHEY and CDR2 is SMNVEV (reference sequence). This chain's CDR3 is CASSSGQGAEAFF. DNA of the CDR3: TGTGCCAGCAGTTCCGGACAGGGCGCTGAAGCTTTCTTT.

This clone was counted a single time. This sequence joins TRBV7-8 and TRBJ2-3, with D perhaps TRBD2 (6 bases). The CDR3 sequence is 14 residues long. The V and J ends lost 4 bases and 2 bases respectively, with 10 bases between them. CDR1 is SGHVS and CDR2 is FQNEAQ in the germline V gene. CDR3 amino acids: CASSWRGATDTQYF. The CDR3 region has the DNA TGTGCCAGCAGCTGGCGCGGGGCCACAGATACGCAGTATTTT.

This clone was detected only a few times. The rearrangement uses TRBV7-9 and TRBJ2-3, with D possibly matching TRBD1 (5 bases). In germline, CDR1 is SEHNR, CDR2 FQNEAQ (reference sequence). The CDR3 is made up of 12 amino acids. Trimming took off 5 bases at V and 6 bases at J, with 9 bases between the two ends. As DNA, the CDR3 is TGTGCCAGCAGCAGGGGTTTGGATACGCAGTATTTT. This codes for CASSRGLDTQYF.

The V gene is TRBV6-6, the J gene TRBJ2-3; 8 bases are shared with TRBD2. Germline assignment: CDR1 MNHNY and CDR2 SVGAGI (reference sequence). The J segment lost 2 bases and the V segment lost 6 bases, leaving 10 bases of the junction unmatched. The CDR3 contains 16 residues. This CDR3 is CASRKGLALTTDTQYF. DNA for the CDR3: TGTGCCAGCAGAAAAGGACTAGCCCTAACCACAGATACGCAGTATTTT.

This clone has a handful of counts. This chain uses TRBV7-9 with TRBJ2-3, with 7 nucleotides matching TRBD1. The germline gives CDR1 SEHNR, CDR2 FQNEAQ (reference sequence). The CDR3 runs to 12 residues. The CDR3 region has the DNA TGTGGGGGGACAGCTAGCACAGATACGCAGTATTTT. Amino acids: CGGTASTDTQYF.

The rearrangement uses TRBV27 and TRBJ1-4; weak D call: TRBD1 (5 bases). Trimming pared 3 bases from V and 10 bases from J, leaving 9 bases between. This CDR3 is 12 amino acids long. Germline V gives CDR1 MNHEY, CDR2 SMNVEV (reference sequence). CDR3 nucleotide sequence: TGTGCCAGCAGTTTGCTGCAGGGAAAACTGTTTTTT. It encodes CASSLLQGKLFF. The full variable domain, in which reference TRBV27 and TRBJ1-4 provide the parts outside the CDR3, is EAQVTQNPRYLITVTGKKLTVTCSQNMNHEYMSWYRQDPGLGLRQIYYSMNVEVTDKGDVPEGYKVSRKEKRNFPLILESPSPNQTSLYFCASSLLQGKLFFGSGTQLSVL.

This clone was seen once. This CDR3 reads CASRPGQANYGYTF. The CDR3 DNA reads as TGTGCCAGCAGACCGGGACAGGCAAACTATGGCTACACCTTC. V usage is TRBV2 and J usage is TRBJ1-2; 8 bases line up with TRBD1. CDR1 and CDR2 (germline): SNHLY, FYNNEI. V was clipped by 6 bases and J by 2 bases; unmatched bases: 5. The CDR3 has 14 residues.

This clone came up a few times. This chain connects TRBV7-7 to TRBJ2-5; 9 bases are a match to TRBD2. Unmatched junction bases numbered 7, after V lost 5 bases and J lost 0 bases. The germline CDR1 and CDR2 sequences are SSHAT and FNYEAQ (reference sequence). This CDR3 region has 16 residues. DNA for the CDR3: TGTGCCAGCAGCGGGGGTAGCGGGGGCAACCAAGAGACCCAGTACTTC. Translated: CASSGGSGGNQETQYF. The entire variable domain, with the rest obtained from reference TRBV7-7 and TRBJ2-5, is as follows: GAGVSQSPRYKVTKRGQDVTLRCDPISSHATLYWYQQALGQGPEFLTYFNYEAQPDKSGLPSDRFSAERPEGSISTLTIQRTEQRDSAMYRCASSGGSGGNQETQYFGPGTRLLVL.